This T cell receptor (beta chain) was sequenced during a study of CD8 T cells in ankylosing spondylitis. There are a few counts of this clonotype. Its antigen is still unknown. Study-wide results and caveats: Blood of patients with ankylosing spondylitis appeared to be characterized by a TCR beta motif of seven or eight highly homologous variants. As reported, disease-linked clones showed significant enrichment in matched ankylosing spondylitis synovial fluid. Within peripheral blood, clones linked to disease were CD8+ and relatively rare.

CDR3 length: 11 residues. Deletions cut 1 base from V and 6 bases from J, with 5 bases between. The germline gives CDR1 SGHDT, CDR2 YYEEEE. TCRdb processed the 5' RACE reads anew with MiXCR; each CDR3 protein has one entry. This table holds about 250,000 distinct CDR3 sequences, roughly a third found once. This rearrangement joins TRBV5-6 to TRBJ2-7; no firm D call. This receptor was taken from a male donor with ankylosing spondylitis or in good health (not recorded which). Sequencing was done on a sample of blood, either unsorted or a sorted T cell fraction (not recorded which). DNA of the CDR3: TGTGCCAGCAGCTTGTACGGCGAGCAGTACTTC. As protein: CASSLYGEQYF.